The 17 T cell receptor beta chains below all came from one sample that was sequenced in a study of cytomegalovirus exposure and HLA in healthy donors. 60 Vbeta and 13 Jbeta primers were used in PCR. The assay was immunoSEQ multiplex PCR, and TCRdb's table has in-frame clones only and misses some. The repertoire holds some 79,000 clones, with about 60% as singletons. Sequencing input: PBMCs. These TCRs come from a woman between 40 and 55 years old in good health and CMV-seropositive.

This clone is labeled as medium-sized. This chain links TRBV10-2 with TRBJ2-7; a weak D match, TRBD1 (5 bases). The CDR3 is 11 residues long. Germline V gene data show CDR1 as WSHSY and CDR2 as SAAADI. Trimming removed 5 bases at V and 7 bases at J, with 9 bases between. In nucleotides, the CDR3 is TGCGCCAGCAGTACACAGGAGGAGCAGTACTTC. Translation: CASSTQEEQYF.

Only a few counts were recorded for this clone. The rearrangement links TRBV30 to TRBJ1-2, with D unclear. Germline V gives CDR1 GTSNPN, CDR2 SVGIG (reference sequence). The CDR3 extends over 15 amino acids. Trimming stripped 3 bases from V and 0 bases from J, with 14 bases between. CDR3 DNA sequence: TGTGCCTGGAGGAAGGCCGGAGTAACTAACTATGGCTACACCTTC. Translation gives CAWRKAGVTNYGYTF.

Here the CDR3 reads CASSLALRANEQFF. In nucleotides, the CDR3 is TGTGCCAGCAGCTTAGCACTGCGGGCGAATGAGCAGTTCTTC. The chain recombines TRBV7-9 with TRBJ2-1; TRBD2 is a possible D gene (5 bases). This CDR3 contains 14 residues. Germline V gene data show CDR1 as SEHNR and CDR2 as FQNEAQ (reference sequence). Trimming left V 0 bases short and J 7 bases short, with 10 bases between.

The genes are TRBV18 and TRBJ2-6; perhaps TRBD1 as D (5 bases). This CDR3 comprises 14 residues. V was trimmed by 5 bases and J by 0 bases, leaving 5 bases between them. Germline CDR1 reads KGHSH; CDR2 reads LQKENI. CDR3 nucleotide sequence: TGTGCCAGCTCAGACAGCTCTGGGGCCAACGTCCTGACTTTC. It translates to CASSDSSGANVLTF.

The chain has TRBV7-9 and TRBJ2-3, with TRBD1 matching 7 bases. This CDR3 region has 16 residues. The V gene end was trimmed by 1 base and the J gene end by 8 bases; junction bases not matched to a gene: 12. Per germline, CDR1 SEHNR and CDR2 FQNEAQ (reference sequence). CDR3 residues: CASSLGDSREGGTQYF. CDR3 nucleotide sequence: TGTGCCAGCAGCTTAGGGGACAGCCGCGAGGGTGGTACGCAGTATTTT.

Here the CDR3 DNA reads TGTGCCAGCAGTGTAGGCATTACGAGGGAGCAGTTCTTC. Translated: CASSVGITREQFF. The J gene is TRBJ2-1, the V gene TRBV2; D remains unclear. The CDR3 is 13 residues long. The V and J ends lost 4 bases and 10 bases respectively, with 14 bases between them. CDR1 and CDR2 from the germline V gene are SNHLY and FYNNEI.

This clone has just a few counts. The chain carries TRBV9 and TRBJ1-4; TRBD1 agrees at 9 bases. Trimming took 3 bases from V and 8 from J; bases not matched to a gene: 8. The CDR3 is made up of 15 amino acids. Germline CDR1 and CDR2: SGDLS and YYNGEE. The chain's CDR3 is CASSGQQGADEKLFF. The CDR3 DNA is TGTGCCAGCAGCGGCCAACAGGGGGCCGACGAAAAACTGTTTTTT. The full variable domain, with the rest looked up from reference TRBV9 and TRBJ1-4, is DSGVTQTPKHLITATGQRVTLRCSPRSGDLSVYWYQQSLDQGLQFLIQYYNGEERAKGNILERFSAQQFPDLHSELNLSSLELGDSALYFCASSGQQGADEKLFFGSGTQLSVL.

The chain links TRBV5-1 to TRBJ2-1, with a weak D call TRBD1 (5 bases). CDR3 length equals 12 residues. Germline V lookup: CDR1 SGHRS, CDR2 YFSETQ. Trimming shortened V by 0 bases and J by 10 bases, and 8 bases separated the two germline ends. In nucleotides, the CDR3 is TGCGCCAGCAGCTTGGCAGGGTGGGAGCAGTTCTTC. Translated, it gives CASSLAGWEQFF.

The V gene is TRBV13, the J gene TRBJ2-3; 9 nucleotides agree with TRBD1. The CDR3 length is 14 residues. CDR1 and CDR2 (germline): PRHDT, FYEKMQ (reference sequence). V lost 4 bases and J lost 4; bases outside the gene matches: 3. The CDR3 bases are TGTGCCAGCAGCTCTCGACAGGGGGCAGATACGCAGTATTTT. This codes for CASSSRQGADTQYF.

Notes on this clone: Other DNA sequences in this specimen translate into the identical CDR3. The rearrangement uses TRBV18 and TRBJ2-3; 9 bases align to TRBD1. V was clipped by 0 bases and J by 4 bases; unmatched bases: 2. Germline CDR1 reads KGHSH; CDR2 reads LQKENI. CDR3 length: 15 amino acids. The CDR3 loop reads CASSPPGQGSDTQYF. DNA of the CDR3: TGTGCCAGCTCACCACCGGGACAGGGATCAGATACGCAGTATTTT.

The chain employs TRBV7-9 and TRBJ2-5; 7 nucleotides line up with TRBD1. After removal of 6 bases from V and 8 bases from J, the junction contained 9 bases not matched to a gene. This CDR3 has 13 residues. Germline V gene sequence: CDR1 SEHNR, CDR2 FQNEAQ (reference sequence). The CDR3 DNA sequence: TGTGCCAGCAGTTTAACGGGACAGTTAACCCAGTACTTC. Its translation is CASSLTGQLTQYF.

This clone was counted a few times. The V gene is TRBV10-3, the J gene TRBJ2-3, with D possibly matching TRBD1 (6 bases). V lost 2 bases, J lost 0 bases, and 9 bases lay in between. The length of the CDR3 is 15 residues. Germline CDR1 is ENHRY and CDR2 is SYGVKD. The CDR3 sequence is CAISEMGQSTDTQYF. Here the CDR3 DNA reads TGTGCCATCAGTGAGATGGGACAAAGCACAGATACGCAGTATTTT.

This clone was detected only a few times. This chain connects TRBV9 to TRBJ2-7; 10 positions match TRBD1. The V gene end was trimmed by 3 bases and the J gene end by 3 bases; junction bases not matched to a gene: 3. This CDR3 is 14 amino acids long. The germline gives CDR1 SGDLS, CDR2 YYNGEE. CDR3 coding DNA: TGTGCCAGCAGCGGGGGGGACAGGGGCTACGAGCAGTACTTC. It specifies CASSGGDRGYEQYF.

J is TRBJ2-7 and V is TRBV5-1; 7 nucleotides agree with TRBD1. J lost 3 bases, V lost 4 bases, and 10 bases had no gene match. The CDR3 has 15 residues. Germline CDR1 SGHRS, CDR2 YFSETQ. The CDR3 spells CASSPDRVGGYEQYF. Written as DNA, the CDR3 is TGCGCCAGCAGCCCAGACAGGGTAGGAGGCTACGAGCAGTACTTC.

The chain has TRBV28 and TRBJ2-2; 7 nucleotides line up with TRBD2. In germline, CDR1 is MDHEN, CDR2 SYDVKM. The V segment lost 6 bases and the J segment 1 base; nucleotides outside the gene matches: 2. CDR3 length: 14 residues. The CDR3 loop is CASRVAGNTGELFF. The CDR3 coding sequence is TGTGCCAGCAGGGTAGCGGGGAACACCGGGGAGCTGTTTTTT. Complete variable domain (other parts from reference TRBV28 and TRBJ2-2): DVKVTQSSRYLVKRTGEKVFLECVQDMDHENMFWYRQDPGLGLRLIYFSYDVKMKEKGDIPEGYSVSREKKERFSLILESASTNQTSMYLCASRVAGNTGELFFGEGSRLTVL.

This CDR3 is CASSLQISYEQYF. CDR3 nucleotide sequence: TGTGCCAGCAGTTTGCAGATCTCCTACGAGCAGTACTTC. The chain recombines TRBV27 with TRBJ2-7; D remains unclear. The CDR3 totals 13 residues. Germline loops: CDR1 MNHEY, CDR2 SMNVEV (reference sequence). Trimming removed 3 bases at V and 0 bases at J, with 6 bases between.

This clone was seen a few times. The chain recombines TRBV14 with TRBJ1-2; no firm D call. The V gene lost 1 base and the J gene lost 9 bases, with 18 bases spanning the gap. The germline CDR1 and CDR2 sequences are SGHDN and FVKESK. The CDR3 consists of 15 residues. The CDR3 is CASSQVGGSDLSYTF. For the CDR3, the DNA is TGTGCCAGCAGCCAAGTTGGTGGGAGCGATCTGAGCTACACCTTC. The variable domain in full, completed from reference TRBV14 and TRBJ1-2, reads EAGVTQFPSHSVIEKGQTVTLRCDPISGHDNLYWYRRVMGKEIKFLLHFVKESKQDESGMPNNRFLAERTGGTYSTLKVQPAELEDSGVYFCASSQVGGSDLSYTFGSGTRLTVV.